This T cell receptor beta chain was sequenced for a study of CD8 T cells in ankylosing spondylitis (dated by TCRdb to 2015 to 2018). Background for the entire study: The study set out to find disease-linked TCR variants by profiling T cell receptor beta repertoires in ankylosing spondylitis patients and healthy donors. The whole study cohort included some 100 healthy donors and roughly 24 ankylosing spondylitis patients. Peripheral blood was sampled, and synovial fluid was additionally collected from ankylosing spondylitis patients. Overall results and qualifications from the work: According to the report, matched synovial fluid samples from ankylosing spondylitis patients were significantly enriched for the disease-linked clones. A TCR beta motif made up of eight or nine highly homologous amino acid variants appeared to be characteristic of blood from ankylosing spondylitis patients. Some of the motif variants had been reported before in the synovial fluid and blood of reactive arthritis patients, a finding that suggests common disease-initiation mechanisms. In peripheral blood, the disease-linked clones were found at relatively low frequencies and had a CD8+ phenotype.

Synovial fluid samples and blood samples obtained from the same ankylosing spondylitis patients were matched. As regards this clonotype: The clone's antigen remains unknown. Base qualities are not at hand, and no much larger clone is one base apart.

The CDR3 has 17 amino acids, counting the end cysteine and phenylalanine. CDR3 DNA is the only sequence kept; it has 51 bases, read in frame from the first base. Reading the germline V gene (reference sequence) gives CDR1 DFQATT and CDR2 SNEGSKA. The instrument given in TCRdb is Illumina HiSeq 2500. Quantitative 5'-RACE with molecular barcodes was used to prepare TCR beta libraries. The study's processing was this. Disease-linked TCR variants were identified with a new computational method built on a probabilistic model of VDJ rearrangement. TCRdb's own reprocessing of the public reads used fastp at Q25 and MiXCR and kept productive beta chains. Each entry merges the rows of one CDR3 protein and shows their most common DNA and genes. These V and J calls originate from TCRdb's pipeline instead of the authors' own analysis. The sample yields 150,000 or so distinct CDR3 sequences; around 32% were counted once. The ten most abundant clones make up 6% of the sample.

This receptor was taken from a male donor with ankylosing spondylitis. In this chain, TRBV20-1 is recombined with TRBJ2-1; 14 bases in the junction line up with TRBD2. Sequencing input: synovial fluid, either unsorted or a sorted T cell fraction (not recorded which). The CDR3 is CSFLGTSGRLSYNEQFF. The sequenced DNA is TGCAGCTTCTTGGGGACTAGCGGGAGATTATCCTACAATGAGCAGTTCTTC.